This T cell receptor (beta chain) is drawn from a study of CD8 T cells in ankylosing spondylitis. This clonotype was seen many times. No antigen is known for it. Whole-study findings and limits: A motif in TCR beta, a set of fewer than ten highly homologous variants, appeared characteristic of ankylosing spondylitis blood. Clones linked to disease were reported to show significant enrichment in matched ankylosing spondylitis synovial fluid.

MiXCR, applied by TCRdb to the 5' RACE reads, yields one record per CDR3 protein. The data show 200,000 to 250,000 distinct CDR3 sequences, 8% to 11% seen once. V shed 2 bases and J shed 1 base, with 3 bases lying between them. The CDR3 has 12 residues. Looked up from germline, CDR1 is DFQATT and CDR2 is SNEGSKA (reference sequence). The sequenced material came from blood, either unsorted or a sorted T cell fraction (not recorded which). This TCR came from a male donor with ankylosing spondylitis or in good health (not recorded which). The chain recombines TRBV20-1 with TRBJ1-5; D ambiguous. CDR3 in amino acids: CSARQSNQPQHF. In nucleotides, the CDR3 is TGCAGTGCTAGACAGAGCAATCAGCCCCAGCATTTT.